The subject of this entry is one T cell receptor (beta chain). Its antigen remains undetermined. Base qualities are not provided; no much larger clone lies one nucleotide away. This specimen includes other DNA sequences encoding the same CDR3. This entry comes from a study of T cell changes during pregnancy in multiple sclerosis (dated by TCRdb to the late 2010s). Regarding the study in general: The study looked at changes in the T cell repertoire across pregnancy in women with multiple sclerosis.

The CDR3, from cysteine to phenylalanine, totals 13 residues. Just CDR3 DNA is preserved here, 39 bases in frame from base 1. V is clipped by 3 bases and J by 3 bases, and the sequence between their germline boundaries is 9 bases long. As encoded in the germline V gene, CDR1 is KGHSH while CDR2 is LQKENI. Libraries were constructed by the immunoSEQ multiplex PCR assay. Held by TCRdb, this immuneACCESS table contains in-frame sequences only and omits some clones. Under half of the omission traces to an unresolved V gene where checked; the cause of the rest is unknown. Recorded for this sample are under 80,000 clones; approximately 90% of them occurred a single time. The ten largest clonotypes hold approximately 1.4% of the sample.

This specimen consisted of peripheral blood, obtained in the second trimester of pregnancy. The chain links TRBV18 with TRBJ2-7; tentative D gene TRBD1, with 6 bases matching. This sequence originates from a female donor with multiple sclerosis, enrolled in a pregnancy study. This receptor has the CDR3 CASSPDSLYEQYF. Read as DNA, the sequence is TGTGCCAGCTCACCGGACAGCCTCTACGAGCAGTACTTC.